A single sample is the source of the 10 T cell receptor beta chains below, sequenced in a study of control samples from healthy donors and cancer patients. The protocol was immunoSEQ multiplex PCR, while the TCRdb copy is restricted to in-frame clones and leaves out a portion. Of around 100,000 clones listed, about 91% are singletons. Sequenced material: blood. Receptors originate from a young woman in good health.

The J gene is TRBJ1-6, the V gene TRBV6-5; D is undetermined. The CDR3 has 16 residues. With 4 bases removed from V and 1 base from J, the gap between germline ends came to 11 bases. Germline loops: CDR1 MNHEY, CDR2 SVGAGI. The CDR3 nucleotides read TGTGCCAGCAGTTCTTTGACACCATCCTATAATTCACCCCTCCACTTT. Its translation: CASSSLTPSYNSPLHF.

This chain links TRBV7-2 with TRBJ2-1; 13 bases align to TRBD2. V dropped 4 bases and J dropped 8; count of bases not matched to a gene: 2. The V gene's germline CDR1 is SGHTA and CDR2 FQGNSA. This CDR3 comprises 14 residues. CDR3 in DNA: TGTGCCAGCAGCTGGACTAGCGGGAGCGATGAGCAGTTCTTC. It translates to CASSWTSGSDEQFF.

The chain's CDR3 is CASSSYSSNQPQHF. CDR3 coding DNA: TGTGCCAGCAGTTCCTACAGTAGCAATCAGCCCCAGCATTTT. V gene TRBV6-5 combines with J gene TRBJ1-5, with D unclear. CDR1 MNHEY and CDR2 SVGAGI come from the germline V gene. The ends were cut back, 4 bases at V and 0 bases at J, with 7 bases in the middle. The CDR3 loop spans 14 amino acids.

The genes are TRBV6-1 and TRBJ1-3; possible D gene TRBD1, 6 bases. Trimming shortened V by 4 bases and J by 2 bases, and 15 bases separated the two germline ends. Germline CDR1 MNHNS, CDR2 SASEGT. The CDR3 length is 16 residues. CDR3 amino acids: CASSGGGLKAGNTIYF. The CDR3 nucleotides read TGTGCCAGCAGTGGGGGGGGGCTCAAGGCTGGAAACACCATATATTTT.

V usage is TRBV27 and J usage is TRBJ2-2, with 14 bases that match TRBD2. Germline CDR1 and CDR2: MNHEY and SMNVEV (reference sequence). This CDR3 spans 17 amino acids. V trimming: 4 bases; J trimming: 3 bases; junction bases outside the gene matches: 4. CDR3 in DNA: TGTGCCAGCAGTTGGGGACTAGCGGGAGTGGACACCGGGGAGCTGTTTTTT. Amino acids: CASSWGLAGVDTGELFF.

J is TRBJ1-3 and V is TRBV20-1; D remains unclear. With 3 bases removed from V and 0 bases from J, the gap between germline ends came to 9 bases. The CDR3 contains 14 residues. The germline gives CDR1 DFQATT, CDR2 SNEGSKA (reference sequence). This CDR3 reads CSASGPHSGNTIYF. The CDR3 nucleotides are TGCAGTGCTAGTGGTCCGCACTCTGGAAACACCATATATTTT.

The chain links TRBV12-3 or TRBV12-4 to TRBJ1-1, with TRBD1 matching over 7 bases. This CDR3 comprises 13 residues. V trimming: 4 bases; J trimming: 4 bases; junction bases outside the gene matches: 3. The CDR3 here is CASSSTGVTEAFF. CDR3 bases: TGTGCCAGCAGTTCCACAGGGGTCACTGAAGCTTTCTTT.

This chain joins TRBV7-8 and TRBJ2-1, with D possibly matching TRBD2 (6 bases). Germline V gene data show CDR1 as SGHVS and CDR2 as FQNEAQ. This CDR3 spans 15 amino acids. Trimming cost V 5 bases and J 11 bases, with 22 bases left between them. CDR3 nucleotide sequence: TGTGCCAGCAGCGGGGGGACTCGTAACTCCCCCAAGCAGTTCTTC. This codes for CASSGGTRNSPKQFF.

This rearrangement joins TRBV3-1 (or the pseudogene TRBV3-2) to TRBJ2-1; D perhaps matches TRBD2 (5 bases). The CDR3 is 16 amino acids. V lost 3 bases and J lost 0, with 12 bases in between. Germline CDR1 LGHDT, CDR2 YNNKEL (reference sequence). CDR3 in DNA: TGTGCCAGCAGCCAGATCGTCGCGGGCTCCTACAATGAGCAGTTCTTC. This encodes CASSQIVAGSYNEQFF.

The rearrangement uses TRBV5-8 and TRBJ1-2; unclear D gene. There are 11 residues in the CDR3. The ends were cut back, 2 bases at V and 7 bases at J, with 6 bases in the middle. Germline CDR1 and CDR2: SGHTS and YDEGEE. CDR3 residues: CASSFNGGYTF. DNA for the CDR3: TGTGCCAGCAGCTTTAATGGTGGCTACACCTTC.